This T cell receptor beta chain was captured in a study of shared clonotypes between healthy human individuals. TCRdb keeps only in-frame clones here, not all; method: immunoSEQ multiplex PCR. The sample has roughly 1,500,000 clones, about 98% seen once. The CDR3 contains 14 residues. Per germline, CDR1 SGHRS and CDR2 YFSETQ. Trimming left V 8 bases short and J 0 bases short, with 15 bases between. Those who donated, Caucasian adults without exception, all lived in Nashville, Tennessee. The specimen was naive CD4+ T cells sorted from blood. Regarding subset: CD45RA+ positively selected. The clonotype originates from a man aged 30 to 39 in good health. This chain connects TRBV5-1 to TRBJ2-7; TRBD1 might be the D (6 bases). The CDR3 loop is CASQVQGSSYEQYF. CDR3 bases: TGCGCCAGTCAAGTTCAGGGGAGCTCCTACGAGCAGTACTTC.